This TCR beta chain was captured in a study of blood T cell repertoires in COVID-19. V gave up 2 bases and J gave up 4 bases, with 21 bases separating them. Germline loops: CDR1 MNHEY, CDR2 SVGEGT. The CDR3 is 17 amino acids. Only in-frame clones appear in the TCRdb table, and some are missing; sequencing was by immunoSEQ multiplex PCR. The data contain a few hundred thousand clones, around 90% of them singletons. The TCR comes from a man aged 55 to 70 with acute or convalescent COVID-19. The gene calls are TRBV6-2 or TRBV6-3 and TRBJ2-7, with a possible D match to TRBD2 (5 bases). The sample taken for sequencing was peripheral blood. The CDR3 spells CASSYVRGLYIPYEQYF. Written as DNA, the CDR3 is TGTGCCAGCAGTTACGTTAGAGGACTCTACATACCGTACGAGCAGTACTTC.